The present T cell receptor beta chain was sequenced within a study of blood T cell repertoires in COVID-19. In the study overall: There were acute and convalescent COVID-19 samples, and they came from the United States, Italy and Spain.

This table comes from immunoSEQ multiplex PCR, and its TCRdb copy is limited to in-frame clones, with some not included. The repertoire has about 73,000 clones, about four fifths of them found once; the top ten carry around 4.3%. The germline CDR1 and CDR2 sequences are KGHDR and SFDVKD. CDR3 length: 13 residues. The V and J ends lost 7 bases and 6 bases respectively, with 11 bases between them. This receptor was obtained from a woman aged 60 to 75 with acute or convalescent COVID-19. The chain uses TRBV24-1 and TRBJ1-4, with D tentatively TRBD1 (5 bases). Sequenced: peripheral blood. CDR3 loop: CATRGRCYEKLFF. In nucleotides, the CDR3 is TGTGCCACCAGGGGGCGGTGTTATGAAAAACTGTTTTTT.